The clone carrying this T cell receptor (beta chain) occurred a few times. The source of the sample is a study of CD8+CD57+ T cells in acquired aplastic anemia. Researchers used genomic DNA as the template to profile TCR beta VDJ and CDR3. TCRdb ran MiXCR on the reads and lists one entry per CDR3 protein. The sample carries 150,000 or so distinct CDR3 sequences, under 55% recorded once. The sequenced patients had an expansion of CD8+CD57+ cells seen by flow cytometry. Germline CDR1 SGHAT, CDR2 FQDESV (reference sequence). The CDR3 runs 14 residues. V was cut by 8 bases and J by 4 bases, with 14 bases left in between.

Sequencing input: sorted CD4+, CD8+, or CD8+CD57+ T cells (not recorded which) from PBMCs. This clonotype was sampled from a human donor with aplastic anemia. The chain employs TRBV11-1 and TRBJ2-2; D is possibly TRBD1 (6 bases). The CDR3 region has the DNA TGTGCCAGCCGTACAGGGCGGTCCACCGGGGAGCTGTTTTTT. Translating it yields CASRTGRSTGELFF.